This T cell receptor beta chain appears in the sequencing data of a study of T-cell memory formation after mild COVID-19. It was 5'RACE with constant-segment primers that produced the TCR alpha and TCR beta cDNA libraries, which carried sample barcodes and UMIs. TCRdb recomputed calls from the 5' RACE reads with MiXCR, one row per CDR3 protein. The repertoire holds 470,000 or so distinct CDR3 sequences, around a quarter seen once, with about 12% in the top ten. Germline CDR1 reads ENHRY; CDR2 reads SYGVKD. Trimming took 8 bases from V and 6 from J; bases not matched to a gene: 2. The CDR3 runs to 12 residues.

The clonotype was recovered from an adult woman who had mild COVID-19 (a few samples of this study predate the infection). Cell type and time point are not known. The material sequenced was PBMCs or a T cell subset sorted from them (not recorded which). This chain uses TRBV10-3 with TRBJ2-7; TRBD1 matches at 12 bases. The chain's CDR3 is CAIGTGGSEQYV. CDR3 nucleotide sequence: TGTGCCATCGGGACAGGGGGCTCCGAGCAGTACGTC.